These 8 T cell receptor beta chains were all obtained from the same sample, sequenced in a study of identical twins. TCRdb analysed the 5' RACE reads with MiXCR anew, one entry per CDR3 protein. The sample shows about 220,000 distinct CDR3 sequences, 6.5% of them seen only once. The sample also formed part of further work on T cells expressing NK-cell markers.

The sample taken for sequencing was CD8+ T cells sorted from blood. The receptors come from a woman between 18 and 29 years old in good health.

The sample holds many counts of this clonotype. The rearrangement uses TRBV12-3 or TRBV12-4 and TRBJ2-7; D possibly corresponds to TRBD1 (5 bases). Trimming shortened V by 4 bases and J by 3 bases, and 13 bases separated the two germline ends. The CDR3 runs to 14 residues. In DNA, the CDR3 is TGTGCCAGCAGTTGGGGCGGAGTAAACTACGAGCAGTACTTC. Translating it yields CASSWGGVNYEQYF.

This clonotype appeared a few times. The J gene is TRBJ1-1, the V gene TRBV7-9, with 7 bases fitting TRBD1. The CDR3 spans 15 residues. The V and J ends lost 3 bases and 1 base, in that order; junction bases with no gene match: 5. Looked up from germline, CDR1 is SEHNR and CDR2 is FQNEAQ (reference sequence). CDR3 residues: CASSFLTGANTEAFF. CDR3 DNA: TGTGCCAGCAGCTTCTTAACAGGGGCGAACACTGAAGCTTTCTTT.

This clonotype was seen a single time. The chain links TRBV30 to TRBJ2-1; 8 nucleotides agree with TRBD2. There are 13 residues in the CDR3. After removal of 5 bases from V and 3 bases from J, the junction contained 3 bases not matched to a gene. Germline CDR1 GTSNPN, CDR2 SVGIG (reference sequence). CDR3 protein: CAWVAGNYNEQFF. The CDR3 DNA sequence: TGTGCCTGGGTAGCGGGAAACTACAATGAGCAGTTCTTC.

This clonotype was counted at least ten times. The chain carries TRBV3-1 and TRBJ1-5, with 7 bases aligning to TRBD1. Per germline, CDR1 LGHDT and CDR2 YNNKEL (reference sequence). This CDR3 region has 17 residues. V lost 4 bases, J lost 2 bases, and 11 bases stayed unmatched. CDR3 residues: CASSPGTGVSGNQPQHF. The CDR3, as DNA: TGTGCCAGCAGCCCGGGCACAGGGGTGTCGGGCAATCAGCCCCAGCATTTT.

This clonotype was picked up many times. This sequence joins TRBV7-9 and TRBJ1-1; TRBD1 aligns across 9 bases. This CDR3 has 11 amino acids. Germline V gene lookup returns CDR1 SEHNR and CDR2 FQNEAQ (reference sequence). V lost 8 bases and J lost 5; bases outside the gene matches: 0. CDR3 amino acids: CASGTGTEAFF. CDR3 DNA: TGTGCCAGCGGGACAGGGACTGAAGCTTTCTTT.

This clonotype was seen more than once but under ten times. The chain combines TRBV30 with TRBJ2-1, with D uncertain. Between the trimmed V and J ends, which lost 0 bases and 5 bases, there was a span of 17 bases. CDR3 length: 16 amino acids. Germline V gene sequence: CDR1 GTSNPN, CDR2 SVGIG (reference sequence). The CDR3 DNA follows: TGTGCCTGGAGTGTAGGACCCCCGGGTGAAAACAATGAGCAGTTCTTC. Protein product: CAWSVGPPGENNEQFF.

This clonotype was seen a handful of times. The rearrangement uses TRBV9 and TRBJ1-1; 7 positions match TRBD1. Germline V lookup: CDR1 SGDLS, CDR2 YYNGEE. The CDR3 spans 14 residues. The junction had 9 bases not matched to a gene; V was cut back by 3 bases and J by 7 bases. The CDR3 DNA follows: TGTGCCAGCAGCGCGACAGGGATTAACGGTGAAGCTTTCTTT. Translating it yields CASSATGINGEAFF.

The genes are TRBV7-8 and TRBJ2-7; 10 nucleotides line up with TRBD2. The J segment lost 4 bases and the V segment lost 1 base, leaving 4 bases of the junction unmatched. CDR1 and CDR2 (germline): SGHVS, FQNEAQ. The CDR3 totals 15 residues. CDR3 nucleotides: TGTGCCAGCAGCTTAGGACTAGCGGGTAATTACGAGCAGTACTTC. Translating gives CASSLGLAGNYEQYF.